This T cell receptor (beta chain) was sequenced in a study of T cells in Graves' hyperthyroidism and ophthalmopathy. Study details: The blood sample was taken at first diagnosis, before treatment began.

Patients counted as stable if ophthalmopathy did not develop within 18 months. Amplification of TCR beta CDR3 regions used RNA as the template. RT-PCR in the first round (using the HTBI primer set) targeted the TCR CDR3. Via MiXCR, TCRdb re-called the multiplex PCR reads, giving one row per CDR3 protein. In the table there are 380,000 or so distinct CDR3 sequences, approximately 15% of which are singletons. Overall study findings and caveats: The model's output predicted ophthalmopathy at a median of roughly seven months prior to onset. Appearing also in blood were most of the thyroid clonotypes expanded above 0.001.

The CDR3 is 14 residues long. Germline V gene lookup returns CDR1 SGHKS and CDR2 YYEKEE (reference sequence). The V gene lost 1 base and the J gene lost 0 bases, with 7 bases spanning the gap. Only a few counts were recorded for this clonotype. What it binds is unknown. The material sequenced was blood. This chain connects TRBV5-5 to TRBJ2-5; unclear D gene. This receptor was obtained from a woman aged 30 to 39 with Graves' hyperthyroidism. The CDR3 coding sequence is TGTGCCAGCAGCTTGATGTCAGACCAAGAGACCCAGTACTTC. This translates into CASSLMSDQETQYF.